The rows below give T cell receptor beta chains drawn from one sample of a study of OX40 agonist ivuxolimab in advanced cancers. The repertoire was sequenced with immunoSEQ multiplex PCR; TCRdb's copy has only in-frame clones and lacks some. The data contain tens of thousands of clones, approximately 90% of them singletons. The starting material was CD4+ or CD8+ T cells sorted from blood, obtained in a trial of the OX40 agonist ivuxolimab. The receptors derive from an adult with an advanced solid tumor such as melanoma, head and neck, liver or kidney cancer. The CDR3 runs from the conserved cysteine through the conserved F or W. The D gene is left open where the match is weak. Where a row states a size, it is once, few, many or the class of an expanded clone; other rows omit it.

size	D	V	J	DNA	CDR3
NA	NA	TRBV30	TRBJ2-7	TGTGCCTGGATAAGGGGGGGGGCTAACTACGAGCAGTACTTC	CAWIRGGANYEQYF
NA	NA	TRBV29-1	TRBJ2-1	TGCAGCGTTGATGTTTGGGAAAATGAGCAGTTCTTC	CSVDVWENEQFF
NA	TRBD1	TRBV6-9	TRBJ1-5	TGTGCCAGCAGTACGGGACAGAAAAATCAGCCCCAGCATTTT	CASSTGQKNQPQHF
few	NA	TRBV7-9	TRBJ1-1	TGTGCCAGCAGCCCTGACATGAACACTGAAGCTTTCTTT	CASSPDMNTEAFF
NA	TRBD1	TRBV2	TRBJ2-7	TGTGCCAGCACCGGACAGGGGATAATCCACGAGCAGTACTTC	CASTGQGIIHEQYF
few	NA	TRBV7-9	TRBJ2-7	TGTGCCAGCAGCTTATTTTCCAGGGGACCCGAGCAGTACTTC	CASSLFSRGPEQYF
NA	TRBD1	TRBV4-1	TRBJ1-2	TGCGCCAGCAGCCAGCGGACAGGCTGGGGCTACACCTTC	CASSQRTGWGYTF
NA	TRBD2	TRBV6-5	TRBJ2-1	TGTGCCAGCAGTTATCTAGCGGGAGAAATTAATGAGCAGTTCTTC	CASSYLAGEINEQFF
once	TRBD2	TRBV30	TRBJ2-3	TGTGCCTGGAGAAAAAGTAGCGGGGGGTTCAGAGCTACGCAGTATTTT	CAWRKSSGGFRATQYF
NA	NA	TRBV7-5	TRBJ2-5	TGTGCCAGCAGCTTAGCGGTGGGAAGTCCGCAAGAGACCCAGTACTTC	CASSLAVGSPQETQYF
NA	NA	TRBV6-5	TRBJ1-1	TGTGCCAGCACCTACAGATGGGCATTGAACACTGAAGCTTTCTTT	CASTYRWALNTEAFF
NA	TRBD1	TRBV7-2	TRBJ2-7	TGTGCCAGCAGCTCCCGGGACAGGGGCTACGAGCAGTACTTC	CASSSRDRGYEQYF
NA	TRBD1	TRBV7-9	TRBJ1-2	TGTGCCAGCAGCACCCCTGGGCCAAACAGGGGTGGCGGCTACACCTTC	CASSTPGPNRGGGYTF
NA	NA	TRBV6-5	TRBJ1-1	TGTGCCAGCAGTTACGGAAGGAACACTGAAGCTTTCTTT	CASSYGRNTEAFF
NA	TRBD2	TRBV4-2	TRBJ2-2	TGTGCCAGCAGGCCACTAGCGGGGGTCGACACCGGGGAGCTGTTTTTT	CASRPLAGVDTGELFF
NA	NA	TRBV27	TRBJ1-1	TGTGCCAGCAGTTTAATACTGGGGGTGAACACTGAAGCTTTCTTT	CASSLILGVNTEAFF
NA	TRBD2	TRBV5-1	TRBJ2-7	TGCGCCAGCAGACTGAGCGGGGGGCGAACCTACGAGCAGTACTTC	CASRLSGGRTYEQYF
NA	NA	TRBV9	TRBJ2-1	TGTGCCAGCAGCGACTACTACAATGAGCAGTTCTTC	CASSDYYNEQFF
NA	NA	TRBV6-5	TRBJ1-5	TGTGCCAGCAGTTACTCGACGACTAGCAATCAGCCCCAGCATTTT	CASSYSTTSNQPQHF
NA	TRBD2	TRBV7-6	TRBJ2-1	TGTGCCAGCAGCCTACTAGCGGGAGGGCCTCGGAATGAGCAGTTCTTC	CASSLLAGGPRNEQFF
NA	NA	TRBV6-1	TRBJ2-7	TGTGCCAGCTGGGGACTTTCTTACGAGCAGTACTTC	CASWGLSYEQYF
NA	TRBD2	TRBV7-6	TRBJ2-5	TGTGCCAGCAGCTTAGCTCCGACTAGCGGGGGAGAGACCCAGTACTTC	CASSLAPTSGGETQYF
NA	NA	TRBV6-5	TRBJ1-5	TGTGCCAGCAGTTACTCTTTCGGGAACAATCAGCCCCAGCATTTT	CASSYSFGNNQPQHF
medium-sized	NA	TRBV2	TRBJ1-1	TGTGCCAGCAGTGAATATTTATCTCCGGTGGGAACTGAAGCTTTCTTT	CASSEYLSPVGTEAFF
NA	TRBD2	TRBV27	TRBJ2-7	TGTGCCAGCAGTTTCACTAGCGGGGGCTACGAGCAGTACTTC	CASSFTSGGYEQYF
NA	NA	TRBV7-2	TRBJ2-3	TGTGCCAGCAGCTTATTAGGCTCCAGCACAGATACGCAGTATTTT	CASSLLGSSTDTQYF
NA	NA	TRBV15	TRBJ1-2	TGTGCCACCAGCAGAGATCTGGACGGATATGGCTACACCTTC	CATSRDLDGYGYTF
NA	NA	TRBV19	TRBJ2-7	TGTGCCAGTAGTTCAGTCCCAGGCTACGAGCAGTACTTC	CASSSVPGYEQYF
NA	TRBD1	TRBV2	TRBJ2-7	TGTGCCAGCGTTAAGGGGGCTTACGAGCAGTACTTC	CASVKGAYEQYF
NA	NA	TRBV5-1	TRBJ1-2	TGCGCCAGCAGCTTGGAAGGGACCGCGAGCTATGGCTACACCTTC	CASSLEGTASYGYTF
NA	NA	TRBV6-1	TRBJ2-1	TGTGCCAGCAGTGAAGACAGGGAGACCTACAATGAGCAGTTCTTC	CASSEDRETYNEQFF
NA	NA	TRBV6-5	TRBJ2-7	TGTGCCAGCAGTACCCGGGGTAGCGGAGGTCTCGAGCAGTACTTC	CASSTRGSGGLEQYF
NA	NA	TRBV21-1	TRBJ2-2	TGTGCCAGCACCCCGAAGCCCGGGACAGGGGTCCCCGGGGAGCTGTTTTTT	CASTPKPGTGVPGELFF
few	NA	TRBV20-1	TRBJ2-7	TGCAGTGCTAGATACATCTACGAGCAGTACTTC	CSARYIYEQYF
NA	NA	TRBV29-1	TRBJ1-1	TGCAGCGTTGAAGGCTACCGGGGGGGCGCTGAAGCTTTCTTT	CSVEGYRGGAEAFF
few	NA	TRBV7-9	TRBJ2-3	TGTGCCAGCAGCTTAGCCACCGGGGCATTCGGGACAGATACGCAGTATTTT	CASSLATGAFGTDTQYF
NA	NA	TRBV9	TRBJ1-2	TGTGCCAGCAGCGTGGTGACAGGCAACTATGGCTACACCTTC	CASSVVTGNYGYTF
NA	TRBD1	TRBV4-1	TRBJ2-7	TGCGCCAGCAGCCAAGCGCCTCCCGGGACAGGGGGCGGCGAGCAGTACTTC	CASSQAPPGTGGGEQYF
few	NA	TRBV5-1	TRBJ2-7	TGCGCCAGCAGCTTGGGATACGAGCAGTACTTC	CASSLGYEQYF
NA	NA	TRBV4-1	TRBJ1-5	TGCGCCAGCAGCCAGGGCTGGGGGTATGATCAGCCCCAGCATTTT	CASSQGWGYDQPQHF
NA	NA	TRBV19	TRBJ2-7	TGTGCCAGTAGTATAGATCGTTGGGGGACCTACGAGCAGTACTTC	CASSIDRWGTYEQYF
NA	NA	TRBV9	TRBJ2-3	TGTGCCAGCAGCGTAGTAACGACCCGCACAGATACGCAGTATTTT	CASSVVTTRTDTQYF
NA	NA	TRBV5-1	TRBJ1-3	TGCGCCAGCAGCCCATGGTCGGGGTCCTCTGGAAACACCATATATTTT	CASSPWSGSSGNTIYF
once	NA	TRBV5-4	TRBJ1-2	TGTGCCAGCAGCTTGGAGGCGGTCTATGGCTACACCTTC	CASSLEAVYGYTF
once	TRBD1	TRBV27	TRBJ2-7	TGTGCCAGCAGTTTATCGGGACAGGGGGCTGTCGAGCAGTACTTC	CASSLSGQGAVEQYF
NA	TRBD2	TRBV2	TRBJ2-3	TGTGCCAGCAGTGAGGGGGAGGGCGACACAGATACGCAGTATTTT	CASSEGEGDTDTQYF
once	TRBD2	TRBV2	TRBJ2-1	TGTGCCAGCTATAGCGGGAGGAACAATGAGCAGTTCTTC	CASYSGRNNEQFF
NA	TRBD1	TRBV20-1	TRBJ1-5	TGCAGTGCCAGGACAGGGCTGGCCCAGCATTTT	CSARTGLAQHF
NA	NA	TRBV7-9	TRBJ2-7	TGTGCCAGCAGCTTAACGGCGGGTTTGTACGAGCAGTACTTC	CASSLTAGLYEQYF
NA	NA	TRBV2	TRBJ2-7	TGTGCCAGCACCTCGGGACAAAGTTGGAGGTACTTC	CASTSGQSWRYF
NA	NA	TRBV11-1	TRBJ1-5	TGTGCCAGCAGCCAAGATAGTCAGCCCCAGCATTTT	CASSQDSQPQHF